Each of the 24 T cell receptor beta chains below was sequenced from the same sample in a study of blood T cell repertoires in COVID-19. Some clones are missing from TCRdb's copy, which holds only in-frame ones; the method was immunoSEQ multiplex PCR. Of about 460,000 clones in the sample, approximately 90% were seen once. Input material: PBMCs or T cells enriched from blood (not recorded which). Every receptor here comes from a woman aged 55 to 70 who had recovered from COVID-19.

The CDR3 protein is CAIRGTGETTEAFF. Here the CDR3 DNA reads TGTGCCATCAGGGGGACAGGGGAGACCACTGAAGCTTTCTTT. The rearrangement links TRBV10-3 to TRBJ1-1, with 10 bases aligning to TRBD1. CDR1 and CDR2 from the germline V gene are ENHRY and SYGVKD. The junction had 5 bases not matched to a gene; V was cut back by 6 bases and J by 4 bases. This CDR3 region has 14 residues.

This clone was detected once. The V and J genes are TRBV15 and TRBJ2-2; D is undetermined. V was clipped by 1 base and J by 5 bases, with 5 bases between them. This CDR3 spans 13 amino acids. Germline CDR1 is LNHNV and CDR2 is YYDKDF (reference sequence). The CDR3 coding sequence is TGTGCCACCAGCAGAGTCAGGACCGGGGAGCTGTTTTTT. The encoded protein is CATSRVRTGELFF.

The chain has TRBV19 and TRBJ1-2; D remains ambiguous. CDR1 LNHDA and CDR2 SQIVND come from the germline V gene (reference sequence). The V gene lost 7 bases and the J gene lost 1 base, with 4 bases spanning the gap. CDR3 length: 11 residues. The CDR3 region has the DNA TGTGCCAGTACCCATAACTATGGCTACACCTTC. Its translation is CASTHNYGYTF.

This chain links TRBV12-3 or TRBV12-4 with TRBJ1-2; D unclear. The V gene lost 6 bases and the J gene lost 4 bases, with 9 bases spanning the gap. The CDR3 totals 12 residues. The CDR3 nucleotides are TGTGCCAGCAGACTAAGCGGCTATGGCTACACCTTC. It translates to CASRLSGYGYTF.

The V gene is TRBV5-5, the J gene TRBJ2-3; 8 nucleotides line up with TRBD2. V lost 4 bases, J lost 4 bases, and 5 bases stayed unmatched. CDR1 is SGHKS, CDR2 YYEKEE, per germline (reference sequence). This CDR3 is built from 14 residues. CDR3 sequence reads: CASSTGLAPDTQYF. CDR3 in DNA: TGTGCCAGCAGCACAGGACTAGCCCCAGATACGCAGTATTTT.

The rearrangement joins TRBV2 to TRBJ1-5; TRBD1 matches 8 bases. The germline CDR1 and CDR2 sequences are SNHLY and FYNNEI. This CDR3 is 15 amino acids long. V lost 6 bases, J lost 1 base, and 5 bases stayed unmatched. The CDR3 DNA is TGTGCCAGCAGCGCAGGGGGCCTGAGCAATCAGCCCCAGCATTTT. This sequence encodes CASSAGGLSNQPQHF.

The V call is TRBV19, the J call TRBJ1-5; D may be TRBD1 (5 bases). CDR1 is LNHDA, CDR2 SQIVND, per germline (reference sequence). V dropped 7 bases and J dropped 0 bases, with 13 bases sitting between them. The CDR3 covers 15 residues. In DNA form, the CDR3 reads TGTGCCAGTATGACAGTTTTTTATAGCAATCAGCCCCAGCATTTT. Residues: CASMTVFYSNQPQHF.

The rearrangement links TRBV5-6 to TRBJ1-1, with D possibly TRBD1 on 6 matching bases. There are 15 residues in the CDR3. Germline V gene data show CDR1 as SGHDT and CDR2 as YYEEEE. With 1 base removed from V and 4 bases from J, the gap between germline ends came to 14 bases. The CDR3 sequence: CASSLRGTKGTEAFF. The CDR3 bases are TGTGCCAGCAGCTTGAGGGGGACCAAAGGCACTGAAGCTTTCTTT.

The chain links TRBV15 to TRBJ2-7; TRBD2 matches at 12 bases. This CDR3 comprises 15 residues. Per the germline V gene, CDR1 is LNHNV and CDR2 is YYDKDF (reference sequence). The junction had 5 bases not matched to a gene; V was cut back by 5 bases and J by 3 bases. CDR3 sequence (DNA): TGTGCCACCAGCCGTTGGACTAGCGGGGTCTACGAGCAGTACGTC. Translating it yields CATSRWTSGVYEQYV.

The chain recombines TRBV5-1 with TRBJ2-1; a possible D gene is TRBD1 (6 bases). Between the trimmed V and J ends, which lost 2 bases and 4 bases, there was a span of 16 bases. This CDR3 is built from 16 residues. The V gene's germline CDR1 is SGHRS and CDR2 YFSETQ. CDR3 protein: CASSFSSGTLYNEQFF. The CDR3 coding sequence is TGCGCCAGCAGCTTCAGTTCCGGGACACTTTACAATGAGCAGTTCTTC.

V and J are TRBV7-2 and TRBJ1-1, with D possibly TRBD1 on 6 matching bases. The germline gives CDR1 SGHTA, CDR2 FQGNSA. Trimming took 5 bases from V and 1 from J, leaving 11 bases between them. The CDR3 totals 14 residues. The CDR3 DNA is TGTGCCAGCAGCCTCAGGGGAGAGAACACTGAAGCTTTCTTT. Translation: CASSLRGENTEAFF.

The rearrangement uses TRBV7-2 and TRBJ2-7; D uncertain. The germline gives CDR1 SGHTA, CDR2 FQGNSA. CDR3 length: 13 amino acids. V lost 3 bases, J lost 0 bases, and 6 bases lay in between. The CDR3 nucleotides are TGTGCCAGCAGCTTCGCGAGCTCCTACGAGCAGTACGTC. Translation gives CASSFASSYEQYV.

This clone was seen only a few times. The V call is TRBV28, the J call TRBJ1-3; TRBD1 agrees at 8 bases. The CDR3 sequence is 14 residues long. J was trimmed by 3 bases and V by 8 bases; bases with no gene match: 6. Germline V CDR1 and CDR2: MDHEN, SYDVKM. The chain's CDR3 is CASSGTGDGNTIYF. The CDR3 DNA follows: TGTGCCAGCTCCGGGACAGGAGATGGAAACACCATATATTTT.

Only a few counts were recorded for this clone. The chain's CDR3 is CASSPGQGPGTEAFF. The CDR3, as DNA: TGTGCCAGCTCACCGGGACAGGGGCCGGGCACTGAAGCTTTCTTT. The V gene is TRBV18, the J gene TRBJ1-1; 10 bases are a match to TRBD1. Trimming removed 3 bases from V and 4 bases from J; junction bases left unmatched: 5. CDR1 and CDR2 from the germline V gene are KGHSH and LQKENI. CDR3 length equals 15 residues.

This sequence joins TRBV6-5 and TRBJ1-2, with a tentative D call TRBD1 (6 bases). The V end was cut by 5 bases, the J end by 8 bases, with 12 bases between. CDR1 and CDR2 (germline): MNHEY, SVGAGI. This CDR3 is built from 12 residues. The CDR3 region is CASSNNREGYTF. CDR3 DNA sequence: TGTGCCAGCAGTAATAACAGGGAGGGCTACACCTTC.

J is TRBJ2-5 and V is TRBV5-1; no firm D call. This CDR3 spans 16 amino acids. V was cut by 0 bases and J by 1 base, with 13 bases left in between. CDR1 is SGHRS and CDR2 is YFSETQ in the germline V gene. The DNA of the CDR3 is TGCGCCAGCAGCTTGGGGCCCCTGCAAACCCAAGAGACCCAGTACTTC. This sequence encodes CASSLGPLQTQETQYF.

The chain uses TRBV7-2 and TRBJ1-4; tentative D call: TRBD1 (6 bases). This CDR3 spans 15 amino acids. The germline CDR1 and CDR2 sequences are SGHTA and FQGNSA. Trimming removed 6 bases at V and 3 bases at J, with 14 bases between. This CDR3 reads CASRLRSGANEKLFF. In nucleotides, the CDR3 is TGTGCCAGCAGGCTTAGGTCAGGGGCTAATGAAAAACTGTTTTTT.

This chain's CDR3 is CASSLDHRQGAGDGYTF. The CDR3 DNA reads as TGTGCCAGCAGCTTAGATCACAGACAGGGGGCGGGCGATGGCTACACCTTC. The chain has TRBV11-2 and TRBJ1-2; 10 bases line up with TRBD1. V shed 0 bases and J 6 bases; nucleotides not matched to a gene: 10. CDR3 length: 17 amino acids. The V gene's germline CDR1 is SGHAT and CDR2 FQNNGV.

This clone was detected only once. The chain recombines TRBV5-6 with TRBJ2-3; TRBD2 matches at 10 bases. Trimming cost V 0 bases and J 5 bases; bases outside gene matches: 3. The CDR3 totals 15 residues. Germline-derived CDR1 and CDR2 are SGHDT and YYEEEE. Written as DNA, the CDR3 is TGTGCCAGCAGCTTGGTAGCGGGGGGTGTAGATACGCAGTATTTT. The encoded protein is CASSLVAGGVDTQYF.

The V call is TRBV20-1, the J call TRBJ2-6, with D maybe TRBD1 (6 bases). The germline CDR1 and CDR2 sequences are DFQATT and SNEGSKA (reference sequence). There are 15 residues in the CDR3. Deletions cut 3 bases from V and 4 bases from J, with 13 bases between. CDR3: CSASNGGTGANVLTF. CDR3 bases: TGCAGTGCTAGTAATGGGGGCACGGGGGCCAACGTCCTGACTTTC.

The chain employs TRBV9 and TRBJ1-4, with 11 nucleotides matching TRBD1. The length of the CDR3 is 18 residues. V lost 0 bases to trimming and J lost 0 bases; unmatched junction nucleotides: 4. CDR1 SGDLS and CDR2 YYNGEE come from the germline V gene. This chain's CDR3 is CASSVGGQGVPTNEKLFF. CDR3 nucleotides: TGTGCCAGCAGCGTAGGGGGACAGGGGGTTCCAACTAATGAAAAACTGTTTTTT.

The rearrangement links TRBV3-1 (or the pseudogene TRBV3-2) to TRBJ2-1; D perhaps matches TRBD1 (6 bases). The V gene lost 2 bases and the J gene lost 9 bases, with 8 bases spanning the gap. The CDR3 has 12 residues. CDR1 and CDR2 (germline): LGHDT, YNNKEL (reference sequence). In DNA, the CDR3 is TGTGCCAGCAGCCAAACAGGGACTGAGCAGTTCTTC. It codes for CASSQTGTEQFF.

This rearrangement joins TRBV2 to TRBJ1-1; 8 bases are shared with TRBD1. Germline trimming cut 6 bases from V and 5 bases from J; bases unmatched to any gene: 8. CDR3 length: 14 amino acids. Per germline, CDR1 SNHLY and CDR2 FYNNEI. The CDR3 DNA follows: TGTGCCAGCAGCGGACAGGGTAGGACGACTGAAGCTTTCTTT. Its translation is CASSGQGRTTEAFF.

V is TRBV3-1 (or the pseudogene TRBV3-2) and J is TRBJ1-1; unclear D gene. Germline lookup yields CDR1 LGHDT and CDR2 YNNKEL (reference sequence). Deletions cut 0 bases from V and 5 bases from J, with 4 bases between. This CDR3 contains 12 residues. The CDR3 here is CASSQDLTEAFF. DNA for the CDR3: TGTGCCAGCAGCCAAGATTTAACTGAAGCTTTCTTT.